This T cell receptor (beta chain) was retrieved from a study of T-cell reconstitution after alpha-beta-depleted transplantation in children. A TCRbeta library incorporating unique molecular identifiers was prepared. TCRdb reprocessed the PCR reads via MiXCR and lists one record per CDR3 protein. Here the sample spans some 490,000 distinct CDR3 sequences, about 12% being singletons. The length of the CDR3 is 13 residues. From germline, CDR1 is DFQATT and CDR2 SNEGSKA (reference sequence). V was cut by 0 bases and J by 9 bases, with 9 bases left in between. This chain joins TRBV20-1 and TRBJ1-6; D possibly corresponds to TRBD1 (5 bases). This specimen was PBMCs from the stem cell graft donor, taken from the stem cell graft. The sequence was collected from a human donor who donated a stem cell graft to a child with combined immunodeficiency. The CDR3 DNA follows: TGCAGTGCTAGAGACGACAGATTTTCACCCCTCCACTTT. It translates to CSARDDRFSPLHF.